This T cell receptor (beta chain) was identified during a study of PD-1 blockade in classical Hodgkin lymphoma. Time point: cycle 4 day 1 (C4D1), after more than 5 weeks of nivolumab. Relapses following autologous stem cell transplantation were seen in all patients, with brentuximab vedotin exposure varying. TCRdb's copy holds only in-frame clones and misses some; the assay was immunoSEQ multiplex PCR. The sample lists about 24,000 clones, around 84% occurring once. Worth noting for this clone: Its antigen is undetermined.

This CDR3 spans 15 amino acids. The junction had 12 bases not matched to a gene; V was cut back by 5 bases and J by 6 bases. Germline V lookup: CDR1 SEHNR, CDR2 FQNEAQ (reference sequence). Study conclusions and caveats: The study found that TCR diversity rose significantly by C4D1 in CD4+ but not CD8+ cells. Newly diagnosed patients reportedly had lower baseline TCR diversity than healthy donors. Those starting nivolumab under 1 year post-ASCT were excluded.

The material was peripheral blood mononuclear cells (PBMCs), obtained before the fourth cycle of nivolumab. The J gene is TRBJ2-7, the V gene TRBV7-9; 8 bases map to TRBD2. The TCR comes from a human donor with classical Hodgkin lymphoma. The CDR3 loop reads CASSPMVAGWGEQYF. The CDR3 region has the DNA TGTGCCAGCAGCCCTATGGTAGCGGGGTGGGGCGAGCAGTACTTC.